Listed below are T cell receptor beta chains from one sample, sequenced in a study of blood T cell repertoires in COVID-19. Assay: immunoSEQ multiplex PCR; the TCRdb copy retains only in-frame clones and omits some. The sample lists approximately 120,000 clones; around four fifths were seen once. Sequencing used peripheral blood. The origin of the receptors is a human donor in a cohort sampled during active COVID-19. Both conserved end residues are part of each CDR3. Some rows mark clone size as missing; the rest say once, few, many or name a class of expanded clone.

V gene: TRBV5-4
clone size: once
CDR3 protein: CASSSLGTSGRGGETQYF

V gene: TRBV19
clone size: NA
CDR3 protein: CASSIGRGELFF

V gene: TRBV5-1
clone size: NA
CDR3 protein: CASSLTVGSPGQGKKETQYF

V gene: TRBV25-1
clone size: NA
CDR3 protein: CASSEAASGRPTYNEQFF

V gene: TRBV5-6
clone size: NA
CDR3 protein: CASSLERTGDYNEQFF

V gene: TRBV7-3
clone size: NA
CDR3 protein: CASGMGAFTDTQYF

V gene: TRBV5-1
clone size: NA
CDR3 protein: CASSLGEGAYGYTF

V gene: TRBV30
clone size: NA
CDR3 protein: CAWSDRVGRRHEQYF

V gene: TRBV9
clone size: NA
CDR3 protein: CASSPGRGGGSTGELFF

V gene: TRBV27
clone size: NA
CDR3 protein: CASSLGGTDTQYF

V gene: TRBV18
clone size: NA
CDR3 protein: CASSGDSYEQYF

V gene: TRBV3-1/TRBV3-2
clone size: NA
CDR3 protein: CASSREGQGKAGELFF

V gene: TRBV6-5
clone size: NA
CDR3 protein: CASTRDRGSYGYTF

V gene: TRBV11-1
clone size: once
CDR3 protein: CATASATRSYNEQFF

V gene: TRBV30
clone size: few
CDR3 protein: CAWRTGGMGTGELFF

V gene: TRBV29-1
clone size: NA
CDR3 protein: CSVELAGTGSDTQYF

V gene: TRBV9
clone size: NA
CDR3 protein: CASSVEAGQLNTEAFF

V gene: TRBV12-5
clone size: once
CDR3 protein: CASARASGRTGELFF

V gene: TRBV6-5
clone size: NA
CDR3 protein: CASTRAGTNTGELFF

V gene: TRBV9
clone size: NA
CDR3 protein: CASSARVGEGSYEQYF

V gene: TRBV5-4
clone size: NA
CDR3 protein: CASSLERGGTEAFF

V gene: TRBV24-1
clone size: NA
CDR3 protein: CATSDQPRDSPNYGYTF

V gene: TRBV10-3
clone size: NA
CDR3 protein: CAISAKTGNNADTQYF

V gene: TRBV7-9
clone size: NA
CDR3 protein: CASSLAAPGSGNTIYF

V gene: TRBV5-4
clone size: few
CDR3 protein: CAYHTQSGYGYTF

V gene: TRBV2
clone size: once
CDR3 protein: CASSEGLAGQETQYF

V gene: TRBV5-1
clone size: NA
CDR3 protein: CASSPVVETYEQYF

V gene: TRBV28
clone size: few
CDR3 protein: CASGALGSDYTEAFF

V gene: TRBV7-2
clone size: NA
CDR3 protein: CASSSSGSQFF

V gene: TRBV3-1/TRBV3-2
clone size: NA
CDR3 protein: CASSTQTGGTAFF

V gene: TRBV18
clone size: few
CDR3 protein: CASSPRQLIGELFF

V gene: TRBV30
clone size: many
CDR3 protein: CAWSFGGAEAFF

V gene: TRBV11-2
clone size: NA
CDR3 protein: CASSLNGGDGYTF

V gene: TRBV7-8
clone size: NA
CDR3 protein: CASSPGNQETQYF

V gene: TRBV7-3
clone size: NA
CDR3 protein: CASSSGTAGDTQYF

V gene: TRBV7-2
clone size: NA
CDR3 protein: CASSNPSGSWNTGELFF

V gene: TRBV5-5
clone size: NA
CDR3 protein: CASSFGDIGELFF

V gene: TRBV28
clone size: NA
CDR3 protein: CASSSDRNQPQHF

V gene: TRBV5-4
clone size: NA
CDR3 protein: CASSPAQGINEKLFF

V gene: TRBV9
clone size: NA
CDR3 protein: CASSVVGGGNEQFF

V gene: TRBV27
clone size: NA
CDR3 protein: CASIPVQGATEAFF

V gene: TRBV5-1
clone size: NA
CDR3 protein: CASSLARAITSGTQYF

V gene: TRBV27
clone size: NA
CDR3 protein: CASSPQRQRGSPGTGELFF